This passage covers 11 T cell receptor beta chains from one sample sequenced in a study of T cells after somatic rescue of genetic block. TCRdb's table, derived via immunoSEQ multiplex PCR, lists solely in-frame clones and lacks some. The sample holds approximately 15,000 clones, roughly 70% seen once. What was sequenced was peripheral blood mononuclear cells (PBMCs). Source of these receptors: a man younger than 30.

This rearrangement joins TRBV5-6 to TRBJ2-3, with 7 bases aligning to TRBD1. Germline CDR1 and CDR2: SGHDT and YYEEEE. Trimming at V came to 0 bases and at J to 3 bases, leaving 4 bases not matched to a gene. The CDR3 has 15 residues. CDR3 bases: TGTGCCAGCAGCTTGGACAGGGGTCAGACAGATACGCAGTATTTT. This codes for CASSLDRGQTDTQYF.

This clone is medium-sized by share. This chain uses TRBV6-1 with TRBJ2-7, with D possibly matching TRBD2 (5 bases). The ends were cut back, 7 bases at V and 1 base at J, with 14 bases in the middle. CDR3 size: 14 residues. Germline values: CDR1 MNHNS, CDR2 SASEGT. The CDR3 nucleotides read TGTGCCAGCAACCCTCGGGATTATTCCTACGAGCAGTACTTC. As protein: CASNPRDYSYEQYF.

This clone appeared a single time. The V call is TRBV19, the J call TRBJ1-6; D is undetermined. The length of the CDR3 is 13 residues. V lost 5 bases, J lost 7 bases, and 9 bases lay in between. Germline lookup yields CDR1 LNHDA and CDR2 SQIVND (reference sequence). The CDR3 region has the DNA TGTGCCAGTAGTTCGTGGAGCAATTCACCCCTCCACTTT. It codes for CASSSWSNSPLHF.

The rearrangement joins TRBV30 to TRBJ1-2; 8 nucleotides align to TRBD1. J lost 8 bases, V lost 2 bases, and 10 bases had no gene match. Germline assignment: CDR1 GTSNPN and CDR2 SVGIG (reference sequence). This CDR3 region has 14 residues. DNA for the CDR3: TGTGCCTGGAGTCGGACAGGGTGGAGTCAGGGCTACACCTTC. This gives the protein CAWSRTGWSQGYTF.

The chain carries TRBV6-6 and TRBJ1-2; D remains unclear. Germline CDR1 MNHNY, CDR2 SVGAGI (reference sequence). CDR3 length: 13 residues. The V end was cut by 0 bases, the J end by 2 bases, with 4 bases between. The CDR3 nucleotides are TGTGCCAGCAGTTACTCCGGCAACTATGGCTACACCTTC. This encodes CASSYSGNYGYTF.

V is TRBV10-3 and J is TRBJ2-7; TRBD1 matches at 8 bases. The CDR3 runs 14 residues. The ends lost 2 bases at V and 3 bases at J; junction bases unmatched: 3. CDR1 and CDR2 from the germline V gene are ENHRY and SYGVKD. The chain's CDR3 is CAISESDRGYEQYF. CDR3 in DNA: TGTGCCATCAGTGAGAGTGACAGGGGCTACGAGCAGTACTTC.

The chain is built from TRBV28 and TRBJ1-5; D is possibly TRBD1 (5 bases). CDR3 length: 15 amino acids. V lost 6 bases and J lost 7, with 19 bases in between. Germline V gives CDR1 MDHEN, CDR2 SYDVKM. CDR3 nucleotide sequence: TGTGCCAGCAGCTCCACGGTGGGGGTTGGACAGCCCCAGCATTTT. Translated: CASSSTVGVGQPQHF.

The count of this clone is one. J is TRBJ1-1 and V is TRBV5-1; D call uncertain. V dropped 1 base and J dropped 0 bases, with 16 bases sitting between them. The CDR3 contains 17 residues. Germline lookup yields CDR1 SGHRS and CDR2 YFSETQ. In DNA, the CDR3 is TGCGCCAGCAGCTTGTATCTTGGAACACGCCTGAACACTGAAGCTTTCTTT. Translating gives CASSLYLGTRLNTEAFF.

This chain uses TRBV6-1 with TRBJ2-1; D may be TRBD2 (6 bases). The V gene lost 2 bases and the J gene lost 0 bases, with 17 bases spanning the gap. The germline CDR1 and CDR2 sequences are MNHNS and SASEGT. This CDR3 region has 18 residues. The DNA of the CDR3 is TGTGCCAGCAGTGAACACCGCCTGGAGGGGTTCTCCTACAATGAGCAGTTCTTC. It specifies CASSEHRLEGFSYNEQFF.

V gene TRBV5-6 combines with J gene TRBJ1-1; D possibly corresponds to TRBD1 (5 bases). Trimming took 5 bases from V and 11 from J, leaving 13 bases between them. In germline, CDR1 is SGHDT, CDR2 YYEEEE. There are 11 residues in the CDR3. The CDR3 loop is CASSGRGDAFF. The CDR3 DNA follows: TGTGCCAGCAGTGGACGGGGGGATGCTTTCTTT. The entire variable domain, with the rest obtained from reference TRBV5-6 and TRBJ1-1, is as follows: DAGVTQSPTHLIKTRGQQVTLRCSPKSGHDTVSWYQQALGQGPQFIFQYYEEEERQRGNFPDRFSGHQFPNYSSELNVNALLLGDSALYLCASSGRGDAFFGQGTRLTVV.

The J gene is TRBJ2-7, the V gene TRBV6-4; D gene uncertain. Deletions cut 2 bases from V and 6 bases from J, with 14 bases between. CDR1 and CDR2 (germline): MRHNA, SNTAGT. CDR3 length: 14 residues. The chain's CDR3 is CASSDHSSPGEQYF. The CDR3 nucleotides read TGTGCCAGCAGTGACCATAGCAGTCCGGGCGAGCAGTACTTC.